This entry lists 22 T cell receptor beta chains sequenced from one sample in a study of blood T cell repertoires in COVID-19. Assay used: immunoSEQ multiplex PCR; TCRdb lists only in-frame clones, some missing. The sample lists 150,000 or so clones, 80% seen once, with approximately 3% in the top ten. Sequencing used PBMCs or T cells enriched from blood (not recorded which). All receptors derive from a woman between 55 and 75 years old who had recovered from COVID-19.

This clone has only a few counts. The chain couples TRBV10-3 to TRBJ2-3; D is uncertain. CDR3 length: 15 residues. Trimming pared 3 bases from V and 2 bases from J, leaving 12 bases between. CDR1 and CDR2 (germline): ENHRY, SYGVKD. The CDR3 spells CAISDPSHLTDTQYF. The CDR3 nucleotides read TGTGCCATCAGTGACCCTAGTCACCTCACAGATACGCAGTATTTT.

J is TRBJ1-4 and V is TRBV2; weak D call: TRBD1 (6 bases). The V gene's germline CDR1 is SNHLY and CDR2 FYNNEI. V shed 10 bases and J shed 0 bases, with 15 bases lying between them. The CDR3 is made up of 15 amino acids. The CDR3 coding sequence is TGTGCCACCTCGACAGGAAATGCAACTAATGAAAAACTGTTTTTT. Translating it yields CATSTGNATNEKLFF.

The chain joins TRBV10-3 to TRBJ2-3, with 9 bases that match TRBD1. V lost 8 bases and J lost 4; bases outside the gene matches: 4. Germline loops: CDR1 ENHRY, CDR2 SYGVKD. This CDR3 is 13 amino acids long. The chain's CDR3 is CAIEGQGSDTQYF. DNA for the CDR3: TGTGCCATCGAGGGACAGGGATCAGATACGCAGTATTTT.

This chain links TRBV24-1 with TRBJ2-5; perhaps TRBD1 as D (6 bases). This CDR3 region has 16 residues. Trimming left V 3 bases short and J 3 bases short, with 16 bases between. From germline, CDR1 is KGHDR and CDR2 SFDVKD. CDR3 sequence: CATSDVQGITKETQYF. CDR3 sequence (DNA): TGTGCCACCAGTGATGTACAGGGTATCACGAAAGAGACCCAGTACTTC.

CDR3 nucleotide sequence: TGTGCCAGCAGCTTGTGGACAGGAACAAATTCACCCCTCCACTTT. It encodes CASSLWTGTNSPLHF. The chain combines TRBV13 with TRBJ1-6, with TRBD1 matching over 7 bases. The length of the CDR3 is 15 residues. Germline assignment: CDR1 PRHDT and CDR2 FYEKMQ (reference sequence). Trimming cost V 3 bases and J 7 bases; bases outside gene matches: 6.

This sequence joins TRBV11-2 and TRBJ1-2; D is perhaps TRBD1 (6 bases). V dropped 2 bases and J dropped 4 bases, with 14 bases sitting between them. Germline-derived CDR1 and CDR2 are SGHAT and FQNNGV. The CDR3 length is 15 residues. CDR3 residues: CASSLLPGDPYGYTF. In nucleotides, the CDR3 is TGTGCCAGCAGCTTACTCCCAGGGGACCCCTATGGCTACACCTTC.

The V gene is TRBV25-1, the J gene TRBJ1-4; 8 nucleotides match TRBD1. V was pared by 7 bases and J by 4 bases, with 5 bases of the junction left unmatched. The CDR3 runs to 14 residues. The germline V gene has CDR1 MGHDK and CDR2 SYGVNS. As DNA, the CDR3 is TGTGCCAGCAATAGGGGACAGGTTAATGAAAAACTGTTTTTT. Protein product: CASNRGQVNEKLFF.

This chain uses TRBV29-1 with TRBJ2-3, with D possibly matching TRBD1 (5 bases). Deletions cut 4 bases from V and 5 bases from J, with 7 bases between. Germline loops: CDR1 SQVTM, CDR2 ANQGSEA. The CDR3 contains 11 residues. The CDR3 loop is CSVVRVDTQYF. DNA of the CDR3: TGCAGCGTTGTCAGGGTAGATACGCAGTATTTT.

The J gene is TRBJ2-2, the V gene TRBV9, with D maybe TRBD2 (5 bases). Germline values: CDR1 SGDLS, CDR2 YYNGEE. The CDR3 consists of 16 residues. V shed 0 bases and J shed 4 bases, with 13 bases lying between them. The DNA of the CDR3 is TGTGCCAGCAGCGTAGATCCTCTACTAGGCACCGGGGAGCTGTTTTTT. This codes for CASSVDPLLGTGELFF.

The J gene is TRBJ2-1, the V gene TRBV7-6; D not certain. Germline V gene data show CDR1 as SGHVS and CDR2 as FNYEAQ. This CDR3 comprises 15 residues. Trimming took 3 bases from V and 0 from J, leaving 9 bases between them. CDR3 amino acids: CASSFPYSSYNEQFF. Written as DNA, the CDR3 is TGTGCCAGCAGCTTTCCATACAGCTCCTACAATGAGCAGTTCTTC.

The chain joins TRBV10-2 to TRBJ1-5; D is unresolved. The V gene lost 0 bases and the J gene lost 2 bases, with 11 bases spanning the gap. This CDR3 is 16 amino acids long. The V gene's germline CDR1 is WSHSY and CDR2 SAAADI. CDR3 protein: CASSESDPGGNQPQHF. CDR3 nucleotides: TGCGCCAGCAGTGAGTCTGATCCGGGTGGCAATCAGCCCCAGCATTTT.

Only one count was recorded for this clone. The rearrangement joins TRBV2 to TRBJ2-3; unclear D gene. This CDR3 is 14 amino acids long. Germline V gives CDR1 SNHLY, CDR2 FYNNEI. V lost 1 base and J lost 8, with 13 bases in between. CDR3 bases: TGTGCCAGCAGTGAAGGGAGATTATTCGCTACGCAGTATTTT. The encoded protein is CASSEGRLFATQYF.

This clone was picked up one time. This sequence joins TRBV13 and TRBJ2-3; TRBD1 matches 9 bases. This CDR3 region has 15 residues. Trimming cost V 5 bases and J 5 bases; bases outside gene matches: 8. Germline V gene data show CDR1 as PRHDT and CDR2 as FYEKMQ (reference sequence). The CDR3 sequence: CASSTRTGVRDTQYF. The CDR3 DNA sequence: TGTGCCAGCAGCACTCGGACAGGGGTAAGAGATACGCAGTATTTT. Full variable domain (missing parts from reference TRBV13 and TRBJ2-3): AAGVIQSPRHLIKEKRETATLKCYPIPRHDTVYWYQQGPGQDPQFLISFYEKMQSDKGSIPDRFSAQQFSDYHSELNMSSLELGDSALYFCASSTRTGVRDTQYFGPGTRLTVL.

In this sample, this clone turned up a few times. This rearrangement joins TRBV19 to TRBJ1-6, with a weak D call TRBD1 (6 bases). Germline lookup yields CDR1 LNHDA and CDR2 SQIVND (reference sequence). The CDR3 is 12 residues long. Deletions cut 7 bases from V and 9 bases from J, with 10 bases between. CDR3 DNA sequence: TGTGCCAGTACCAGGGGTGGTTCACCCCTCCACTTT. Protein: CASTRGGSPLHF.

The chain joins TRBV10-3 to TRBJ1-5; D possibly corresponds to TRBD1 (6 bases). The CDR3 is 13 amino acids. Germline V gives CDR1 ENHRY, CDR2 SYGVKD. Trimming took off 8 bases at V and 4 bases at J, with 12 bases between the two ends. CDR3 coding DNA: TGTGCCATCCACGGACAGTTAAATCAGCCCCAGCATTTT. It specifies CAIHGQLNQPQHF.

The chain combines TRBV6-5 with TRBJ1-1, with D perhaps matching TRBD1 (5 bases). Germline V lookup: CDR1 MNHEY, CDR2 SVGAGI. The CDR3 consists of 14 residues. Trimming pared 8 bases from V and 1 base from J, leaving 14 bases between. CDR3 DNA: TGTGCCAGCGTCCGGGGGGGAAAGAACACTGAAGCTTTCTTT. Translated: CASVRGGKNTEAFF.

The gene calls are TRBV6-5 and TRBJ1-1, with D maybe TRBD1 (5 bases). Germline loops: CDR1 MNHEY, CDR2 SVGAGI. The CDR3 runs 15 residues. The V end was cut by 7 bases, the J end by 1 base, with 16 bases between. For the CDR3, the DNA is TGTGCCAGCAAGAGGCGGCAGGGTGAGAACACTGAAGCTTTCTTT. This sequence encodes CASKRRQGENTEAFF.

The chain joins TRBV5-1 to TRBJ2-1; possible D gene TRBD2, 6 bases. The CDR3 is 16 amino acids. The germline V and J ends were trimmed by 5 bases and 6 bases, with 21 bases remaining between them. Germline CDR1 SGHRS, CDR2 YFSETQ. The CDR3 spells CASRISAGRGFNEQFF. The CDR3 DNA reads TGCGCCAGCAGGATTTCCGCGGGACGAGGGTTCAATGAGCAGTTCTTC.

This rearrangement joins TRBV30 to TRBJ1-2; weak D call: TRBD1 (5 bases). The CDR3 consists of 12 residues. The V end was cut by 1 base, the J end by 2 bases, with 5 bases between. Germline V gene sequence: CDR1 GTSNPN, CDR2 SVGIG (reference sequence). Here the CDR3 reads CAWSDRNYGYTF. The CDR3 bases are TGTGCCTGGAGTGACAGGAACTATGGCTACACCTTC.

CDR3 DNA sequence: TGTGCCAGCAGCGCGTCCGGGACAGGGATCTACGAGCAGTACTTC. It is translated as CASSASGTGIYEQYF. V is TRBV21-1 and J is TRBJ2-7; the listed D gene, TRBD1, was not tested against the DNA. TRBV21-1 is marked as a pseudogene. The CDR3 contains 15 residues.

The chain links TRBV27 to TRBJ1-6, with no clear D. V lost 5 bases and J lost 1, with 15 bases in between. This CDR3 is built from 17 residues. CDR1 and CDR2 (germline): MNHEY, SMNVEV (reference sequence). For the CDR3, the DNA is TGTGCCAGCAGTGCAGGCCCCGCGAGATCCTATAATTCACCCCTCCACTTT. Its translation is CASSAGPARSYNSPLHF.

The CDR3 reads CASSLGPAGGLEQYF. The CDR3 DNA reads TGTGCCAGCAGCTTAGGACCAGCGGGGGGGCTGGAGCAGTACTTC. This chain links TRBV7-2 with TRBJ2-7, with 10 bases fitting TRBD2. Germline V gives CDR1 SGHTA, CDR2 FQGNSA. J lost 7 bases, V lost 1 base, and 7 bases had no gene match. The CDR3 totals 15 residues.